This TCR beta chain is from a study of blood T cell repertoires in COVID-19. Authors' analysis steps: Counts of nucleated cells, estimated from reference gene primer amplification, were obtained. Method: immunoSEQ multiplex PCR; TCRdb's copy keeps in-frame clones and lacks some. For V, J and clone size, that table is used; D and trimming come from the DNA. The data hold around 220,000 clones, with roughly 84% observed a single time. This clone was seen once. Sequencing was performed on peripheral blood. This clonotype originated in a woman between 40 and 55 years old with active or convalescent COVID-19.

The CDR3 coding sequence is TGCGCCAGCAGCACCGGACTAGCGGGGGGGCCCAGCTCCTACAATGAGCAGTTCTTC. Its translation is CASSTGLAGGPSSYNEQFF. V gene TRBV5-1 combines with J gene TRBJ2-1, with TRBD2 identical over 15 bases. Germline V CDR1 and CDR2: SGHRS, YFSETQ. The trim removed 4 bases at V and 0 bases at J, leaving 8 bases unmatched. CDR3 length equals 19 residues. Drawing the rest from reference TRBV5-1 and TRBJ2-1, the complete variable domain is KAGVTQTPRYLIKTRGQQVTLSCSPISGHRSVSWYQQTPGQGLQFLFEYFSETQRNKGNFPGRFSGRQFSNSRSEMNVSTLELGDSALYLCASSTGLAGGPSSYNEQFFGPGTRLTVL.